This TCR beta chain came from a study of shared clonotypes between healthy human individuals. The donors were all Caucasian adults (living in Nashville, Tennessee). CDR3 size: 17 residues. J lost 0 bases, V lost 2 bases, and 6 bases had no gene match. CDR1 and CDR2 (germline): SNHLY, FYNNEI. It was across several immunoSEQ plates that each subset's genomic DNA was evenly split. Profiled with immunoSEQ multiplex PCR; TCRdb holds only in-frame clones, not every one. The sample records some 2,000,000 clones, 90% to 96% being singletons. This chain joins TRBV2 and TRBJ1-4, with TRBD1 matching 7 bases. This clonotype was obtained from a man aged 18 to 35 in good health. Input material: naive CD4+ T cells sorted from blood. This sample's subset: CD45RA+ positively selected. CDR3 DNA: TGTGCCAGCAGTGAATTGGACAGGAACCCAACTAATGAAAAACTGTTTTTT. This encodes CASSELDRNPTNEKLFF.